This TCR beta chain was sequenced for a study of T-cell memory formation after mild COVID-19. cDNA libraries for TCR alpha and TCR beta, carrying sample barcodes and UMIs, came from 5'RACE with constant-segment primers. TCRdb reanalysed the 5' RACE reads using MiXCR and keeps one entry per CDR3 protein. Seen here are about 290,000 distinct CDR3 sequences, 15% to 20% observed once, and the top ten hold roughly 20%. The CDR3 sequence is 15 residues long. V lost 8 bases, J lost 2 bases, and 15 bases lay in between. Germline CDR1 is SGHVS and CDR2 is FNYEAQ. This clonotype has a handful of counts. The specimen was PBMCs or a T cell subset sorted from them (not recorded which). The chain recombines TRBV7-6 with TRBJ2-2, with D perhaps assigned TRBD1 or TRBD2 (5 bases each). The TCR comes from a man aged 18 to 29 who had mild COVID-19 (a few samples of this study predate the infection). Cell type and time point are not known. CDR3 in amino acids: CASGRGGTNTGELFF. DNA of the CDR3: TGTGCCAGCGGCCGGGGCGGAACTAACACCGGGGAGCTGTTTTTT.